Ten or more counts support the clone carrying this T cell receptor (beta chain). Its antigen remains unidentified. Generation of TCR beta libraries employed quantitative 5'-RACE incorporating molecular barcodes. MiXCR, run by TCRdb on the 5' RACE reads, gives a single entry per CDR3 protein. The repertoire holds more than 110,000 distinct CDR3 sequences, with roughly 8.8% as singletons. Trimming removed 0 bases from V and 2 bases from J, with 5 bases in between. The CDR3 sequence is 15 residues long. The germline V gene has CDR1 MNHEY and CDR2 SVGEGT. The data belong to a study of CD8 T cells in ankylosing spondylitis. General study points: CD8+ by phenotype, disease-linked clones were relatively rare in peripheral blood. In ankylosing spondylitis patients, matched synovial fluid reportedly showed significant enrichment of disease-linked clones. The study identified a TCR beta motif of under 10 highly homologous variants that appeared characteristic of ankylosing spondylitis blood.

Sequenced: synovial fluid, either unsorted or a sorted T cell fraction (not recorded which). The V and J genes are TRBV6-2 or TRBV6-3 and TRBJ2-6; D gene ambiguous. The source of this sequence is a male donor with ankylosing spondylitis. In nucleotides, the CDR3 is TGTGCCAGCAGTTACTCGAATACTGGGGCCAACGTCCTGACTTTC. Translating it yields CASSYSNTGANVLTF.